These 31 T cell receptor beta chains came from one sample sequenced in a study of Graves' ophthalmopathy and Graves' hyperthyroidism (dated by TCRdb to 2016 to 2018). Sequenced using an Illumina HiSeq 2000. For repertoire sequencing, TCR beta CDR3 regions were amplified from RNA transcripts. A first-round RT-PCR used HTBI primers with the Qiagen OneStep RT-PCR kit, followed by a second-round multiplex PCR, size selection and purification. Using fastp trimming at Q25 and MiXCR clonotype assembly, TCRdb reanalyzed the public sequencing data and kept in-frame beta chains. Every entry covers one CDR3 protein and lists the most common genes and DNA from its rows. The sample table records about 1.2 million distinct CDR3 sequences; about two fifths of these occur just once. The ten largest account for roughly 10% of the sample. Sequenced sample: peripheral blood or thyroid tissue (not recorded which). The receptors were sampled from an adult man with Graves' hyperthyroidism.

The chain combines TRBV10-1 with TRBJ2-7, with TRBD1 matching 7 bases. The CDR3 has 12 residues. J lost 4 bases, V lost 10 bases, and 7 bases had no gene match. Germline V gene lookup returns CDR1 WNHNN and CDR2 SYGVQD (reference sequence). The CDR3 here is CATGDRLYEQYF. In DNA, the CDR3 is TGCGCCACCGGGGACAGACTTTACGAGCAGTACTTC.

This chain links TRBV2 with TRBJ1-4; D might be TRBD1 (5 bases). Germline V gives CDR1 SNHLY, CDR2 FYNNEI. The CDR3 consists of 15 residues. With 8 bases removed from V and 10 bases from J, the gap between germline ends came to 23 bases. The chain's CDR3 is CASGRTWEGDGKLFF. CDR3 in DNA: TGTGCCAGCGGCCGGACATGGGAAGGGGATGGAAAACTGTTTTTT.

In this sample, this clonotype turned up many times. The chain links TRBV7-3 to TRBJ2-7; possibly TRBD2 for D (5 bases). Germline values: CDR1 SGHTA, CDR2 FQGTGA. Trimming cost V 5 bases and J 0 bases, with 20 bases left between them. The CDR3 is made up of 17 amino acids. The CDR3 sequence is CASSISSLGMSSYEQYF. CDR3 bases: TGTGCCAGCAGCATCTCCTCACTAGGTATGAGCTCCTACGAGCAGTACTTC.

This clonotype was counted many times. The chain couples TRBV20-1 to TRBJ2-7, with D possibly matching TRBD2 (6 bases). V lost 5 bases and J lost 6, with 17 bases in between. Germline V gene sequence: CDR1 DFQATT, CDR2 SNEGSKA (reference sequence). There are 13 residues in the CDR3. Here the CDR3 reads CSADGRDSAEQYF. CDR3 nucleotide sequence: TGCAGTGCTGATGGCCGGGACTCCGCCGAGCAGTACTTC.

The chain carries TRBV4-3 and TRBJ1-5; a weak D match, TRBD1 (5 bases). The germline V and J ends were trimmed by 3 bases and 0 bases, with 9 bases remaining between them. This CDR3 region has 15 residues. CDR1 and CDR2 from the germline V gene are LGHNA and YSLEER. The CDR3, as DNA: TGCGCCAGCAGCCACAGGGTCTATAGCAATCAGCCCCAGCATTTT. As protein: CASSHRVYSNQPQHF.

This clonotype has just a few counts. The final CDR3 position lacks the conserved phenylalanine or tryptophan, pointing to a likely read error. This sequence joins TRBV20-1 and TRBJ1-2; 9 bases fit TRBD1. CDR1 and CDR2 (germline): DFQATT, SNEGSKA (reference sequence). V dropped 2 bases and J dropped 5; count of bases not matched to a gene: 9. The CDR3 has 15 residues. CDR3 DNA: TGCAGTGCTAGACCCAGGACAGGGGTTAGGTATGGCTACACCCTC. Amino acid sequence: CSARPRTGVRYGYTL.

Ten or more counts support this clonotype. V is TRBV5-6 and J is TRBJ1-2; no definite D call. V was clipped by 0 bases and J by 4 bases, with 16 bases between them. From germline, CDR1 is SGHDT and CDR2 YYEEEE. The CDR3 consists of 16 residues. Here the CDR3 reads CASSLDLGEGFYGYTF. In DNA form, the CDR3 reads TGTGCCAGCAGCTTGGATTTGGGCGAAGGCTTCTATGGCTACACCTTC.

V gene TRBV7-9 combines with J gene TRBJ1-4; weak D call: TRBD1 (5 bases). Germline V gene lookup returns CDR1 SEHNR and CDR2 FQNEAQ (reference sequence). The V gene lost 5 bases and the J gene lost 6 bases, with 13 bases spanning the gap. This CDR3 region has 14 residues. CDR3 in amino acids: CASSRTGVDEKLFF. In DNA, the CDR3 is TGTGCCAGCAGCCGCACGGGGGTGGATGAAAAACTGTTTTTT.

This sequence joins TRBV6-2 or TRBV6-3 and TRBJ1-6; D perhaps matches TRBD1 (6 bases). Looked up from germline, CDR1 is MNHEY and CDR2 is SVGEGT. V gave up 6 bases and J gave up 7 bases, with 19 bases separating them. This CDR3 spans 16 amino acids. The CDR3: CASSELRGAQNSPLHF. In nucleotides, the CDR3 is TGTGCCAGCAGCGAATTAAGGGGGGCTCAGAATTCACCCCTCCACTTT.

The chain links TRBV25-1 to TRBJ2-7, with a tentative D call TRBD2 (6 bases). The V end lost 2 bases, the J end lost 10 bases, and 18 bases lay between the germline ends. CDR1 is MGHDK, CDR2 SYGVNS, per germline. The CDR3 is 14 residues long. CDR3 sequence: CASSERGSWTRQYF. The CDR3 DNA is TGTGCCAGCAGTGAACGGGGGTCGTGGACGAGACAGTACTTC.

This clonotype showed up many times. The chain links TRBV7-2 to TRBJ2-2, with 8 bases lining up with TRBD1. Germline V gives CDR1 SGHTA, CDR2 FQGNSA. After removal of 3 bases from V and 2 bases from J, the junction contained 8 bases not matched to a gene. This CDR3 is built from 17 residues. This CDR3 reads CASSFPRTGPNTGELFF. CDR3 DNA sequence: TGTGCCAGCAGCTTCCCGAGGACAGGGCCTAACACCGGGGAGCTGTTTTTT.

This clonotype was detected many times. This rearrangement joins TRBV5-6 to TRBJ2-5; D uncertain. Trimming left V 0 bases short and J 5 bases short, with 14 bases between. CDR1 is SGHDT, CDR2 YYEEEE, per germline. The CDR3 is 15 residues long. The CDR3 DNA reads TGTGCCAGCAGCTTGGGGCAGCCTTCGGATGAGACCCAGTACTTC. This sequence encodes CASSLGQPSDETQYF.

This chain links TRBV29-1 with TRBJ2-1, with 11 nucleotides matching TRBD2. This CDR3 is 13 amino acids long. The junction had 1 base not matched to a gene; V was cut back by 3 bases and J by 6 bases. Germline V gene lookup returns CDR1 SQVTM and CDR2 ANQGSEA. CDR3 bases: TGCAGCGTTGACCTAGCGGGGGGCAATGAGCAGTTCTTC. It is translated as CSVDLAGGNEQFF.

V and J are TRBV10-3 and TRBJ2-2, with a possible D match to TRBD2 (5 bases). This CDR3 spans 12 amino acids. Between the trimmed V and J ends, which lost 7 bases and 5 bases, there was a span of 8 bases. Germline V gives CDR1 ENHRY, CDR2 SYGVKD. CDR3 in DNA: TGTGCCATCACCGAGGGAACCGGGGAGCTGTTTTTT. This translates into CAITEGTGELFF.

The chain couples TRBV19 to TRBJ2-7, with unresolved D. The V gene's germline CDR1 is LNHDA and CDR2 SQIVND (reference sequence). V lost 4 bases and J lost 6, with 19 bases in between. The CDR3 runs to 15 residues. The CDR3 protein is CASSKTGMGFGEQYF. DNA of the CDR3: TGTGCCAGTAGTAAGACCGGAATGGGCTTTGGCGAGCAGTACTTC.

This rearrangement joins TRBV12-3 or TRBV12-4 to TRBJ1-3, with D maybe TRBD1 (6 bases). With 6 bases removed from V and 0 bases from J, the gap between germline ends came to 12 bases. This CDR3 spans 15 amino acids. CDR3 protein: CASSATGFSGNTIYF. CDR3 DNA sequence: TGTGCCAGCAGCGCAACAGGGTTCTCTGGAAACACCATATATTTT.

V is TRBV14 and J is TRBJ1-4, with a weak D call TRBD1 (5 bases). CDR3 length: 15 amino acids. Trimming shortened V by 1 base and J by 5 bases, and 11 bases separated the two germline ends. Germline V gives CDR1 SGHDN, CDR2 FVKESK. Here the CDR3 DNA reads TGTGCCAGCAGCCAAGGGGGGAGGAGAAATGAAAAACTGTTTTTT. It yields the protein CASSQGGRRNEKLFF.

This clonotype has a count of ten or more. The chain combines TRBV4-3 with TRBJ1-1; TRBD1 is a possible D gene (6 bases). Trimming removed 7 bases from V and 7 bases from J, with 13 bases in between. The germline CDR1 and CDR2 sequences are LGHNA and YSLEER. The CDR3 is made up of 12 amino acids. CDR3 DNA sequence: TGCGCCAGCAACGGGGGGGGCGGTGAAGCTTTCTTT. Residues: CASNGGGGEAFF.

This clonotype was counted at least ten times. The chain employs TRBV11-2 and TRBJ2-7; 8 nucleotides match TRBD1. The CDR3 covers 13 residues. Germline V gives CDR1 SGHAT, CDR2 FQNNGV. The ends lost 7 bases at V and 2 bases at J; junction bases unmatched: 4. CDR3 nucleotides: TGTGCCAGCACCCGGACAGGGCCCTACGAGCAGTACTTC. This gives the protein CASTRTGPYEQYF.

This clonotype was recorded at least ten times. V and J are TRBV6-6 and TRBJ1-2, with D tentatively TRBD1 (6 bases). CDR3 length: 16 residues. V was cut by 5 bases and J by 4 bases, with 20 bases left in between. The germline CDR1 and CDR2 sequences are MNHNY and SVGAGI (reference sequence). The CDR3, as DNA: TGTGCCAGCAGTCCCGTCGGGGGGCCGATCCCCTATGGCTACACCTTC. Translation gives CASSPVGGPIPYGYTF.

There are many counts of this clonotype. The J gene is TRBJ1-6, the V gene TRBV5-4, with a possible D match to TRBD1 (5 bases). There are 14 residues in the CDR3. Per germline, CDR1 SGHNT and CDR2 YYREEE (reference sequence). V was pared by 4 bases and J by 9 bases, with 14 bases between. CDR3 protein: CASSGGDFGSPLHF. The DNA of the CDR3 is TGTGCCAGCAGCGGAGGGGACTTTGGTTCACCCCTCCACTTT.

Regarding this clonotype: At one end, the junction sequence differs from germline, possibly due to a read error. The CDR3, as DNA: TGTGCCAGTAGTTCAAGCTCCTATAATTCACCCCCCCACTTT. Translation gives CASSSSSYNSPPHF. The chain uses TRBV19 and TRBJ1-6; no firm D call. The CDR3 is made up of 14 amino acids. The germline V gene encodes CDR1 LNHDA and CDR2 SQIVND (reference sequence). The whole variable domain, remainder taken from reference TRBV19 and TRBJ1-6, is DGGITQSPKYLFRKEGQNVTLSCEQNLNHDAMYWYRQDPGQGLRLIYYSQIVNDFQKGDIAEGYSVSREKKESFPLTVTSAQKNPTAFYLCASSSSSYNSPPHFGNGTRLTVT.

This clonotype occurred a few times. The chain employs TRBV5-5 and TRBJ2-7, with no clear D. The V gene lost 4 bases and the J gene lost 3 bases, with 17 bases spanning the gap. Germline values: CDR1 SGHKS, CDR2 YYEKEE (reference sequence). The CDR3 is made up of 15 amino acids. Here the CDR3 reads CASSPGPQVNYEQYF. In nucleotides, the CDR3 is TGTGCCAGCAGCCCTGGTCCCCAGGTTAACTACGAGCAGTACTTC.

The chain joins TRBV7-2 to TRBJ1-2, with TRBD1 matching over 8 bases. J gave up 4 bases and V 6 bases, and 10 bases lay outside the gene matches. The CDR3 spans 15 residues. Germline CDR1 SGHTA, CDR2 FQGNSA. The CDR3 protein is CASRPTPGGSYGYTF. CDR3 nucleotide sequence: TGTGCCAGCAGACCCACCCCAGGGGGCAGCTATGGCTACACCTTC. Variable domain in full (rest from reference TRBV7-2 and TRBJ1-2): GAGVSQSPSNKVTEKGKDVELRCDPISGHTALYWYRQSLGQGLEFLIYFQGNSAPDKSGLPSDRFSAERTGGSVSTLTIQRTQQEDSAVYLCASRPTPGGSYGYTFGSGTRLTVV.

This clonotype was counted at least ten times. The chain has TRBV15 and TRBJ2-5; the D gene could be TRBD1 or TRBD2 (5 bases each). The CDR3 consists of 15 residues. Germline V gives CDR1 LNHNV, CDR2 YYDKDF (reference sequence). V gave up 3 bases and J gave up 3 bases, with 14 bases separating them. CDR3 bases: TGTGCCACCAGCAGGTTCAGGGAGACGGAAGAGACCCAGTACTTC. Encoded protein: CATSRFRETEETQYF.

This clonotype was picked up many times. This chain links TRBV9 with TRBJ1-5; perhaps TRBD1 as D (5 bases). Trimming removed 5 bases from V and 4 bases from J, with 13 bases in between. The germline gives CDR1 SGDLS, CDR2 YYNGEE. The CDR3 has 14 amino acids. The DNA of the CDR3 is TGTGCCAGCAGTGGGGGAGGGGAAAATCAGCCCCAGCATTTT. It encodes CASSGGGENQPQHF.

This clonotype came up many times. This chain connects TRBV20-1 to TRBJ1-2, with D tentatively TRBD1 (5 bases). The CDR3 is 13 residues long. Trimming stripped 0 bases from V and 4 bases from J, with 9 bases between. Germline assignment: CDR1 DFQATT and CDR2 SNEGSKA (reference sequence). Written as DNA, the CDR3 is TGCAGTGCTAGAGATGAAGGGACCTATGGCTACACCTTC. This encodes CSARDEGTYGYTF.

This clonotype has ten or more counts. The rearrangement links TRBV29-1 to TRBJ2-5; 12 positions match TRBD1. V was clipped by 7 bases and J by 6 bases; unmatched bases: 6. CDR3 length: 13 residues. Germline V gives CDR1 SQVTM, CDR2 ANQGSEA. CDR3 in DNA: TGCAGCGCCGGGACAGGGGGCTGGAAGACCCAGTACTTC. As protein: CSAGTGGWKTQYF.

The genes are TRBV20-1 and TRBJ1-1, with 7 bases lining up with TRBD1. This CDR3 contains 13 residues. CDR1 is DFQATT and CDR2 is SNEGSKA in the germline V gene (reference sequence). The trim removed 3 bases at V and 4 bases at J, leaving 5 bases unmatched. The CDR3 coding sequence is TGCAGTGCTAGCCTCCACAGGGGCACTGAAGCTTTCTTT. Amino acid sequence: CSASLHRGTEAFF.

The table lists this clonotype with many counts. This chain links TRBV20-1 with TRBJ1-1; maybe TRBD1 (5 bases). This CDR3 region has 14 residues. The germline CDR1 and CDR2 sequences are DFQATT and SNEGSKA (reference sequence). Trimming left V 3 bases short and J 5 bases short, with 16 bases between. CDR3 coding DNA: TGCAGTGCTAGCGATCCAGGGAGGGTTACTGAAGCTTTCTTT. Amino acid sequence: CSASDPGRVTEAFF.

This clonotype has at least ten counts. This rearrangement joins TRBV7-9 to TRBJ2-2; no definite D call. The germline V gene encodes CDR1 SEHNR and CDR2 FQNEAQ (reference sequence). The germline V and J ends were trimmed by 5 bases and 0 bases, with 10 bases remaining between them. The CDR3 covers 15 residues. DNA for the CDR3: TGTGCCAGCAGCCCACGGGCCACGAACACCGGGGAGCTGTTTTTT. Protein sequence: CASSPRATNTGELFF.